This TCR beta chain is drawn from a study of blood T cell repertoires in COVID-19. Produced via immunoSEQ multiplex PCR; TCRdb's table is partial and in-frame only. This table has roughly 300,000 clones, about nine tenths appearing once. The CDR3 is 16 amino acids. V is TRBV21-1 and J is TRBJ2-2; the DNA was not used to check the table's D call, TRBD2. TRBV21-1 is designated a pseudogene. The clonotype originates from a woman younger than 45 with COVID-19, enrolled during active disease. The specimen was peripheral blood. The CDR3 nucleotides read TGTGCCAGCAGCAAAGGAGGCGGGGGGGCCCCCGGGGAGCTGTTTTTT. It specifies CASSKGGGGAPGELFF.